The entry below gives a single T cell receptor (beta chain) sequence along with its context. The target of this receptor is not known. The input lacks base qualities; no much larger clone sits a single base away. CEF-cultured naive and memory CD4+ T cell DNA received survey-level immunoSEQ TCR-beta sequencing. In the original analysis: During preprocessing, nonproductive sequences were removed, along with CDR3s that did not begin with C, did not end with F or W, or were shorter than 7 amino acids. The MANAFEST web app identified antigen-specific clonotypes based on expansion compared with the reference and other culture wells. A clone counted as positive if significantly expanded in 2 of 3 replicate wells versus the reference culture at FDR below 0.05. To be called positive, a clone also had to show significant expansion compared with every other tandem well and an odds ratio greater than 5. Cultured and uncultured naive and memory CD4+ repertoires were searched for previously identified spike- and CEF-reactive CDR3s. CDR3 homology was measured as pairwise Levenshtein distance, computed with the stringdist R package after trimming three terminal residues from each end. In TCRdb, the immuneACCESS table is reduced to in-frame sequences with V and J assigned. These tables do not hold every clone; where another copy was compared, an unresolved V gene accounts for under half, and the others remain unexplained. That table furnishes V, J and clone size, whereas the DNA furnished D and trimming. The sample profile shows about 36,000 clones; 70% to 85% of them were found once. The ten biggest clones cover less than 3.5% of the sample.

Naive and memory CD4+ T cells were separated from cryopreserved PBMCs by first enriching for CD4 and then performing EasySep naive CD4+ T cell enrichment. For about eleven days, sorted naive or memory CD4+ T cells (over 9 x 10^4) were cultured at a 1:1 ratio with T cell-depleted PBMCs and CEF peptides. Triplicate replicate wells were generally used for each peptide culture condition. Ficoll-Paque PLUS gradient centrifugation was used to isolate PBMCs from either whole blood or leukapheresis product. PBMCs were either used fresh in the expansion assay or cryopreserved at -140 degrees C. The QIAamp Micro DNA Kit was used to extract genomic DNA from the CD4+ T cells. Per the germline V gene (reference sequence), LNHNV is the CDR1 and YYDKDF is the CDR2. CDR3 length: 15 amino acids, cysteine to phenylalanine. CDR3 DNA only is kept here, 45 bases in frame from base 1. Ends trimmed: V by 2 bases, J by 10 bases; bases unmatched to a gene: 8.

The data derive from a study of CD4 T cells in relation to SARS-CoV-2 and coronaviruses (dated by TCRdb to about 2021). With regard to the full study: The ViraFEST assay cultured PBMCs with antigen for roughly 10 days, then sequenced TCR beta CDR3s to find antigen-specific clonal expansions. A median age of around 40 years, with a range of about 20 to 80 years, was recorded for the full convalescent cohort of 12 to 13 patients. Among the roughly twelve convalescent patients, 8 males and 4 females were included, and two of the subjects were Hispanic. Using patient-derived lymphoblastoid cell lines, the shared crossreactive spike epitopes were mapped to their HLA restriction. At the level of individual TCR clonotypes, the study evaluated whether memory CD4+ T cells crossreact between the spike proteins of SARS-CoV-2 and those of common cold coronaviruses. The Adaptive Biotechnologies TCR-sequencing kit was used for samples from a few pre-COVID donors and for the naive versus memory experiments, whereas the other data were Illumina-based. A different, Illumina-based TCR-beta assay was used to sequence expansion assays from other donors in the study.

Results the study describes overall, beyond this receptor: Pre-pandemic and post-infection samples were not both contributed by any donor, so tracing of the source of pre-existing responses was limited. Naive versus memory sequencing indicated that memory recall responses, rather than primary responses primed during culture, are detected by the assay. Compared with monoreactive clones, crossreactive clones had significantly weaker SARS-CoV-2-driven expansion, a result consistent with antigenic imprinting. Small numbers of patients and of tested TCRs limited the study. Crossreactivity analysis centred on spike protein, so crossreactivity against other viral proteins was not assessed. In about two thirds of donors, memory CD4+ clonotypes turned up that crossrecognized SARS-CoV-2 and at least one common cold coronavirus spike.

This sequence uses TRBV15 and TRBJ2-1; 10 bases in between match TRBD1. Sequences were obtained from memory CD4+ T cells from PBMCs, cultured in vitro. The label giving this sample's cell subset or site can be read as: memory (non-naive) CD4+ T cells. The TCR was taken from an adult with COVID-19. The CDR3 protein sequence reads: CATSRPGQGLWEQFF. The nucleotides read TGTGCCACCAGCAGACCGGGACAGGGGCTTTGGGAGCAGTTCTTC.